The T cell receptor (beta chain) described here comes from a study of beta chain features in type 1 diabetes. On the study more broadly: When patients were set against healthy donors, age, gender and cell yields were similar. Notes on the study in general: All four CD4+ subsets of Type 1 diabetes patients contained TCRB CDR3s that were moderately but significantly shorter.

Sequenced material consisted of expressed TCRB transcripts (all of the isolated RNA was reverse transcribed). Assay used: immunoSEQ multiplex PCR; TCRdb lists only in-frame clones, some missing. The sample includes hundreds of thousands of clones, around 15% of them seen just once. This clone was seen a handful of times. No antigen is known for it. Trimming left V 0 bases short and J 2 bases short, with 8 bases between. Germline V CDR1 and CDR2: SGDLS, YYNGEE. The CDR3 extends over 14 amino acids. The sample consisted of naive CD4+ T cells from blood. The rearrangement links TRBV9 to TRBJ1-1; a weak D match, TRBD1 (5 bases). This receptor was identified in a young man with type 1 diabetes. Here the CDR3 DNA reads TGTGCCAGCAGCGTAGTAGGGGCCAACACTGAAGCTTTCTTT. As protein: CASSVVGANTEAFF.